This TCR beta chain was sequenced for a study of shared clonotypes between healthy human individuals. Study outcomes and limitations: Estimated richness values were generally larger in naive subsets than in memory subsets.

About 30,000 T cell genomes, or approximately 190 ng DNA, went into the sorted-subset replicate PCRs. The repertoire was sequenced with immunoSEQ multiplex PCR; TCRdb's copy has only in-frame clones and lacks some. The sample lists about 980,000 clones, roughly 72% occurring once. As concerns this clone: Its target is not known.

V was clipped by 3 bases and J by 6 bases, with 3 bases between them. The CDR3 is 11 residues long. The germline V gene has CDR1 WNHNN and CDR2 SYGVQD (reference sequence). Material for sequencing was memory CD4+ T cells sorted from blood. Subset described: CD45RA-negative fraction. The sequence was obtained from a man aged 18 to 29 in good health. The chain has TRBV10-1 and TRBJ2-1, with unresolved D. The CDR3 protein is CASSDFNEQFF. DNA for the CDR3: TGCGCCAGCAGTGACTTCAATGAGCAGTTCTTC.